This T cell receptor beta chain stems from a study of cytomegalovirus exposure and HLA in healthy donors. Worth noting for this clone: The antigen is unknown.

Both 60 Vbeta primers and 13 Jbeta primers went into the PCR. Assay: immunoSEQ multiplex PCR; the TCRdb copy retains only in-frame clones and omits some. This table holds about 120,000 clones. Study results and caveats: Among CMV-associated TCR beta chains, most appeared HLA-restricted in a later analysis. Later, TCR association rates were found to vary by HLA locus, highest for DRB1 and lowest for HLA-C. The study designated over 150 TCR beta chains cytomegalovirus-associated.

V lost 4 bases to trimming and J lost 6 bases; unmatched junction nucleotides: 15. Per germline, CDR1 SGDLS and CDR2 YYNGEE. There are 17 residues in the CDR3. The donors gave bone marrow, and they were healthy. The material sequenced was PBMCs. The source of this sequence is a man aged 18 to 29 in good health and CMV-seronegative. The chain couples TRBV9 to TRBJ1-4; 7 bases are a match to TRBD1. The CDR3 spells CASSPTGRRGRDEKLFF. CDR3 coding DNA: TGTGCCAGCAGCCCTACGGGACGGAGGGGGCGGGATGAAAAACTGTTTTTT.